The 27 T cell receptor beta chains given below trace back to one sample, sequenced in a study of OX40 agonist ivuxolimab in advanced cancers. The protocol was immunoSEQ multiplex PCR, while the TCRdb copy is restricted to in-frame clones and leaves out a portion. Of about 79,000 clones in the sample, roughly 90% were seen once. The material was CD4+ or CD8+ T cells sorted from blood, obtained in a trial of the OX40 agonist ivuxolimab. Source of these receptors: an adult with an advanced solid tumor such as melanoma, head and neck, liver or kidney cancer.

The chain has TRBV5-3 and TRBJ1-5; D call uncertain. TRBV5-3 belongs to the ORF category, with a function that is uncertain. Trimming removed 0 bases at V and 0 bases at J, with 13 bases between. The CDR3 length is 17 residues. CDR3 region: CARSLVRILYSNQPQHF. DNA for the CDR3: TGTGCCAGAAGCTTGGTTCGGATTCTTTATAGCAATCAGCCCCAGCATTTT.

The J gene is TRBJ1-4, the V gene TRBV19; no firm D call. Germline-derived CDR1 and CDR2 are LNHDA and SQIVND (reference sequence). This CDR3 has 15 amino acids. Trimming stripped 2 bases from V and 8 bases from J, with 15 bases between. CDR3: CASSIKAPEREKLFF. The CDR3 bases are TGTGCCAGTAGTATAAAGGCACCGGAGAGGGAAAAACTGTTTTTT.

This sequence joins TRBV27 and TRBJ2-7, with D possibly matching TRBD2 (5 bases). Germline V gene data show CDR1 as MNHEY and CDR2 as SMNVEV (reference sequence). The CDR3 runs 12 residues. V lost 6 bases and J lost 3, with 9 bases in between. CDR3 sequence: CASSPGNYEQYF. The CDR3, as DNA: TGTGCCAGCAGCCCCGGGAACTACGAGCAGTACTTC.

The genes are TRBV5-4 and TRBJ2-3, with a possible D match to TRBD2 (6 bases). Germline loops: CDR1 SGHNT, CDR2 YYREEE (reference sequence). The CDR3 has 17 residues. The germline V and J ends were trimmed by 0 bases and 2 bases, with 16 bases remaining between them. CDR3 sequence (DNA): TGTGCCAGCAGCTTGGTCGGGGACTGGGTGCTCACAGATACGCAGTATTTT. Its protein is CASSLVGDWVLTDTQYF.

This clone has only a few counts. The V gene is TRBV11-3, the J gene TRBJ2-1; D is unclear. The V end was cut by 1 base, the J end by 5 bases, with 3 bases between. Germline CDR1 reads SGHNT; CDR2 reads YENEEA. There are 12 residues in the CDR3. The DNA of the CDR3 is TGTGCCAGCAGCTTAGGGCACAATGAGCAGTTCTTC. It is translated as CASSLGHNEQFF.

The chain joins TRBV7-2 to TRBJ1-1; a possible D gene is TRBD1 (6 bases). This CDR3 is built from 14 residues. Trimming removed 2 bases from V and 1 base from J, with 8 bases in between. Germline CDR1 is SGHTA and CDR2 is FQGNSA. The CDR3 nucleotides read TGTGCCAGCAGCTTAACAGGGCCGAACACTGAAGCTTTCTTT. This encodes CASSLTGPNTEAFF.

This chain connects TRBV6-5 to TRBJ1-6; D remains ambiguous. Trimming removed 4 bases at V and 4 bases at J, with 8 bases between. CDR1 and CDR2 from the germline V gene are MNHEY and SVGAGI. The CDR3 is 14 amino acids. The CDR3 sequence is CASSWDFYNSPLHF. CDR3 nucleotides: TGTGCCAGCAGTTGGGATTTTTATAATTCACCCCTCCACTTT.

Here the CDR3 reads CASSYAEQETQYF. The CDR3 region has the DNA TGTGCCAGCAGTTACGCTGAGCAAGAGACCCAGTACTTC. V is TRBV6-5 and J is TRBJ2-5; D ambiguous. Trimming cost V 2 bases and J 2 bases, with 6 bases left between them. From germline, CDR1 is MNHEY and CDR2 SVGAGI. The CDR3 is 13 residues long.

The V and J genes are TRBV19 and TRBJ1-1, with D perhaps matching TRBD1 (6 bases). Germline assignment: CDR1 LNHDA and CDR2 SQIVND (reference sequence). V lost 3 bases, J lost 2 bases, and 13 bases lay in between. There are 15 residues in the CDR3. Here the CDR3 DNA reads TGTGCCAGTAGTATCTTGACAGGATTTAACACTGAAGCTTTCTTT. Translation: CASSILTGFNTEAFF.

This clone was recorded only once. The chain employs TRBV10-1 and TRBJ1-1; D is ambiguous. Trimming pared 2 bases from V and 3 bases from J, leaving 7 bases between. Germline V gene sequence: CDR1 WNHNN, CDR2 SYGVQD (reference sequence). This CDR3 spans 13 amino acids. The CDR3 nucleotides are TGCGCCAGCAGTGAGGTGGGTGACACTGAAGCTTTCTTT. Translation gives CASSEVGDTEAFF.

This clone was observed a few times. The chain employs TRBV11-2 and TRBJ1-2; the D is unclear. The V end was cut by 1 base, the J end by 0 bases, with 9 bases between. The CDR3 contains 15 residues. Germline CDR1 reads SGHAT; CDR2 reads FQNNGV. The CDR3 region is CASSLATAPNYGYTF. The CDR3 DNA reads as TGTGCCAGCAGCTTAGCAACCGCCCCTAACTATGGCTACACCTTC.

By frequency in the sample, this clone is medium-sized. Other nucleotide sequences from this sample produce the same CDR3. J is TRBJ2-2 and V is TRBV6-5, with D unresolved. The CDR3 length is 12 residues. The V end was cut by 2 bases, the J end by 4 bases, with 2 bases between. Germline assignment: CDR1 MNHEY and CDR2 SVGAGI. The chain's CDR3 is CASSYGTGELFF. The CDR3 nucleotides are TGTGCCAGCAGTTACGGCACCGGGGAGCTGTTTTTT.

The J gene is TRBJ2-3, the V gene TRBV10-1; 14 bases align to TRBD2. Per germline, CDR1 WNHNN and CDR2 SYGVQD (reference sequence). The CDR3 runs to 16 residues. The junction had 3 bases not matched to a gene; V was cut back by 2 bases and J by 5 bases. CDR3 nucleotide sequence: TGCGCCAGCAGTGAGCCGGGACTAGCGGGGGAAGATACGCAGTATTTT. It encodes CASSEPGLAGEDTQYF.

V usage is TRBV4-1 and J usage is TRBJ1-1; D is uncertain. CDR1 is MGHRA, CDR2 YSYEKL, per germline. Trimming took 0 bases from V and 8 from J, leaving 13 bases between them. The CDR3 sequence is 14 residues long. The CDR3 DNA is TGCGCCAGCAGCCAAGAGCGTTGGTTTACAGAAGCTTTCTTT. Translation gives CASSQERWFTEAFF.

The CDR3 spells CSVGQGGGTYEQYF. CDR3 bases: TGCAGCGTTGGACAGGGCGGAGGAACCTACGAGCAGTACTTC. The chain joins TRBV29-1 to TRBJ2-7, with 7 nucleotides matching TRBD1. Per the germline V gene, CDR1 is SQVTM and CDR2 is ANQGSEA. V lost 4 bases and J lost 2; bases outside the gene matches: 8. This CDR3 region has 14 residues.

In nucleotides, the CDR3 is TGTGCCATCAGTGAGATCTGGGCTCCGGCAGATACGCAGTATTTT. Its translation: CAISEIWAPADTQYF. The J gene is TRBJ2-3, the V gene TRBV10-3, with no clear D. Germline values: CDR1 ENHRY, CDR2 SYGVKD. Trimming took off 2 bases at V and 4 bases at J, with 13 bases between the two ends. The CDR3 extends over 15 amino acids.

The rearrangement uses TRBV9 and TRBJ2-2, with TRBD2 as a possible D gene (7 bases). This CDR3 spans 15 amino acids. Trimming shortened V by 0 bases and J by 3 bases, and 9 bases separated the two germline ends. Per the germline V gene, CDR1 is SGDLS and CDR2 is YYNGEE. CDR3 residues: CASSVAGGYTGELFF. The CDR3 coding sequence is TGTGCCAGCAGCGTAGCGGGGGGCTACACCGGGGAGCTGTTTTTT.

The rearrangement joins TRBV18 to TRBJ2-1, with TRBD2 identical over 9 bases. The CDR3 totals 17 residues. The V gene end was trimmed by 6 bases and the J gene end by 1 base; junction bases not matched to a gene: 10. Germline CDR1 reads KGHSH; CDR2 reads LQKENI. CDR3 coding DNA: TGTGCCAGCTCCCCGGAAGGCGGGGGGGCGTCCTACAATGAGCAGTTCTTC. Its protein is CASSPEGGGASYNEQFF.

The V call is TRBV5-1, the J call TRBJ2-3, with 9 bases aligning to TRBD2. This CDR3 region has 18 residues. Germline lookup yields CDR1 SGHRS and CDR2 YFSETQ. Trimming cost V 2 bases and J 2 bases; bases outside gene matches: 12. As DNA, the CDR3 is TGCGCCAGCAGCTTAAGCACCGACGCGGGGGGGTTCACAGATACGCAGTATTTT. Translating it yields CASSLSTDAGGFTDTQYF.

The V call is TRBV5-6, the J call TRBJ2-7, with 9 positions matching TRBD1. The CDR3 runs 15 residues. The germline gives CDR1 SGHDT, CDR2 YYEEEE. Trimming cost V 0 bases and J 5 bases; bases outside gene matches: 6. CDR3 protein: CASSLAPGQGNEQYF. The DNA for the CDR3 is TGTGCCAGCAGCTTGGCCCCAGGACAGGGGAACGAGCAGTACTTC.

Here the CDR3 DNA reads TGTGCCAGCAGCTTCACTAGCTCCTACGAGCAGTACTTC. It yields the protein CASSFTSSYEQYF. The J gene is TRBJ2-7, the V gene TRBV5-4, with a tentative D call TRBD2 (5 bases). Trimming stripped 2 bases from V and 0 bases from J, with 6 bases between. The CDR3 sequence is 13 residues long. CDR1 is SGHNT and CDR2 is YYREEE in the germline V gene (reference sequence).

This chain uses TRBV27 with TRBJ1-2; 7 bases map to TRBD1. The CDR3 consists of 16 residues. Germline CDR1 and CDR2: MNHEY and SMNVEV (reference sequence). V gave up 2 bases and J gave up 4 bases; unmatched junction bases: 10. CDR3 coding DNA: TGTGCCAGCAGTTTAAGGGGCCAGGGGGTGACCTATGGCTACACCTTC. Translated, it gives CASSLRGQGVTYGYTF.

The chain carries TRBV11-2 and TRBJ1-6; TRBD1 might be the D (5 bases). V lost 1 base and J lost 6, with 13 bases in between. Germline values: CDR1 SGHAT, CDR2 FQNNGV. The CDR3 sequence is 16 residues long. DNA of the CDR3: TGTGCCAGCAGCTTAGTGGCAGGGAGGCGTAATTCACCCCTCCACTTT. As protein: CASSLVAGRRNSPLHF.

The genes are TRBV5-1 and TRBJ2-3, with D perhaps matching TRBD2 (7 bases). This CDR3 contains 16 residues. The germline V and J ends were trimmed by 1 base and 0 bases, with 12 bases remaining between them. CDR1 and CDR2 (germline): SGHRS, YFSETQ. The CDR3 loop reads CASSLSRGPSTDTQYF. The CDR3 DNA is TGCGCCAGCAGCTTGTCGCGGGGGCCTAGCACAGATACGCAGTATTTT.

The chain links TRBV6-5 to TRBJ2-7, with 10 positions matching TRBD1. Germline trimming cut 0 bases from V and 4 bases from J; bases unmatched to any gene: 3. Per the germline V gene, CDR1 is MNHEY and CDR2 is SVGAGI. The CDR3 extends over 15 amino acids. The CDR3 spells CASSYSRTGGYEQYF. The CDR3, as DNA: TGTGCCAGCAGTTACTCAAGGACAGGGGGGTACGAGCAGTACTTC.

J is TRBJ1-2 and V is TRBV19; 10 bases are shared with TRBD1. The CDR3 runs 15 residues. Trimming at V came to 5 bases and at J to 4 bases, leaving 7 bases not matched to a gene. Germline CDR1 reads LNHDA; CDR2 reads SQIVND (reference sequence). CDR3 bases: TGTGCCAGTAGTGAGGGACAGGGGAGCTCCTATGGCTACACCTTC. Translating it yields CASSEGQGSSYGYTF. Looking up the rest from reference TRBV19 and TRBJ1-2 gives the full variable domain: DGGITQSPKYLFRKEGQNVTLSCEQNLNHDAMYWYRQDPGQGLRLIYYSQIVNDFQKGDIAEGYSVSREKKESFPLTVTSAQKNPTAFYLCASSEGQGSSYGYTFGSGTRLTVV.

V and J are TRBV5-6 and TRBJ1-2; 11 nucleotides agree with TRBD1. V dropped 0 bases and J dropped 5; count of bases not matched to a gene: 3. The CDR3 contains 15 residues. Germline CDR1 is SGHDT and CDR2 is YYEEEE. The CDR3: CASSLGTGGVYGYTF. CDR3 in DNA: TGTGCCAGCAGCTTGGGGACAGGGGGCGTTTATGGCTACACCTTC.